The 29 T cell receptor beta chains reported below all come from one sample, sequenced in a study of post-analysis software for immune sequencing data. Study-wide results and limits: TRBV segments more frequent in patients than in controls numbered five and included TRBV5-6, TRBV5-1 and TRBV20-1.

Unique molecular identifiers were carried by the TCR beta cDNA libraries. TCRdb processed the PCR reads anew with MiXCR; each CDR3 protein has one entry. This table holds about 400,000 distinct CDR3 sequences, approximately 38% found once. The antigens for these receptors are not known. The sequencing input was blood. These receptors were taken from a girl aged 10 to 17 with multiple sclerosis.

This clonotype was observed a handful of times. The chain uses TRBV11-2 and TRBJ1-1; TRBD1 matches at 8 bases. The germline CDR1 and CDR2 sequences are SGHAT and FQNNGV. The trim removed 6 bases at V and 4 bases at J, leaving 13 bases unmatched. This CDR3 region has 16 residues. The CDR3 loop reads CASRRGQGWGSTEAFF. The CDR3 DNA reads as TGTGCCAGCAGACGTGGACAGGGCTGGGGGAGCACTGAAGCTTTCTTT.

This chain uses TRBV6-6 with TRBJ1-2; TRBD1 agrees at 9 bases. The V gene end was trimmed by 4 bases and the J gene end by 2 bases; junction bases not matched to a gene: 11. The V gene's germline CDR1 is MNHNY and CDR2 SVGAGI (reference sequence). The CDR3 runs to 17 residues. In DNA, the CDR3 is TGTGCCAGCAGTTCCTCGGGGACAGGGACGGTGAACTATGGCTACACCTTC. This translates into CASSSSGTGTVNYGYTF.

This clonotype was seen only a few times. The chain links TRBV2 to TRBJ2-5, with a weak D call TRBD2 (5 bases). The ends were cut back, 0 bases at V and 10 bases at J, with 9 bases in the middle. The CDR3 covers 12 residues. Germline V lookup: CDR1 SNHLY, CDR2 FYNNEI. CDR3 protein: CASSEARRGQYF. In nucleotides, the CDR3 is TGTGCCAGCAGTGAAGCGCGACGGGGCCAGTACTTC.

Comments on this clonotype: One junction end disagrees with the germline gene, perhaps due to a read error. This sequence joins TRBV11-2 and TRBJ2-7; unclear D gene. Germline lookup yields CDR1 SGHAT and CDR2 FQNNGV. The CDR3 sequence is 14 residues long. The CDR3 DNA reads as TGTGTCAGCAGCTTCGACCCTATACCGTACGAGCAGTACTTC. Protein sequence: CVSSFDPIPYEQYF.

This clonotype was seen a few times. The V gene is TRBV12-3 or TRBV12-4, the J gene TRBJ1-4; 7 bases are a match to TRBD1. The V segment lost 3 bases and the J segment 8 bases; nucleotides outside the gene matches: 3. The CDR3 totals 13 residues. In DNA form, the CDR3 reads TGTGCCAGCAGTTTGACAGGGAGAGAAAAACTGTTTTTT. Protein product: CASSLTGREKLFF.

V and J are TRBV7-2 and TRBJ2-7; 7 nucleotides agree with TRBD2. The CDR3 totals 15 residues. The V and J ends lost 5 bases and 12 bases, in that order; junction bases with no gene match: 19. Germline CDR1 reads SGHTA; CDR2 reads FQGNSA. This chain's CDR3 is CASSVDRDPRETRYF. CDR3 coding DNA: TGTGCCAGCAGCGTCGACCGGGACCCGCGGGAGACCCGGTACTTC.

In DNA, the CDR3 is TGTGCCGCAATGTCCGCCTGGGTGGGGTATAGCAATCAGCCCCAGCATTTT. It codes for CAAMSAWVGYSNQPQHF. This rearrangement joins TRBV24-1 to TRBJ1-5; no reliable D call. This CDR3 has 17 amino acids. CDR1 and CDR2 from the germline V gene are KGHDR and SFDVKD. The germline V and J ends were trimmed by 12 bases and 0 bases, with 23 bases remaining between them.

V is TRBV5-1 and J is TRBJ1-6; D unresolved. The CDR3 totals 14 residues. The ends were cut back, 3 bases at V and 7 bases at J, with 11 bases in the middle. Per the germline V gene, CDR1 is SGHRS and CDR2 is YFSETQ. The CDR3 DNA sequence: TGCGCCAGCAGCTCCCGAGGGATCAATTCACCCCTCCACTTT. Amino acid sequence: CASSSRGINSPLHF.

The CDR3 sequence: CASGIGGILSNQPQHF. The CDR3 coding sequence is TGTGCCAGCGGAATTGGGGGGATATTGAGCAATCAGCCCCAGCATTTT. This chain joins TRBV5-6 and TRBJ1-5; possibly TRBD1 for D (5 bases). The CDR3 length is 16 residues. Looked up from germline, CDR1 is SGHDT and CDR2 is YYEEEE. The V end lost 7 bases, the J end lost 1 base, and 18 bases lay between the germline ends.

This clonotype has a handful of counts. CDR3 protein: CASSLGFSGETQYF. The CDR3 DNA sequence: TGTGCCAGCAGTTTAGGTTTTAGCGGGGAGACCCAGTACTTC. V gene TRBV12-3 or TRBV12-4 combines with J gene TRBJ2-5; 7 bases align to TRBD2. There are 14 residues in the CDR3. V was pared by 1 base and J by 5 bases, with 4 bases of the junction left unmatched.

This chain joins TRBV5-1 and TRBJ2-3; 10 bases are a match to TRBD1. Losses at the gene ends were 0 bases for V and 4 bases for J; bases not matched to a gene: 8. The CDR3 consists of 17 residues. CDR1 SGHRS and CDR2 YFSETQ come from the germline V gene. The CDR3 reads CASSLEVIGQGADTQYF. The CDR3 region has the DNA TGCGCCAGCAGCTTGGAAGTCATCGGACAGGGGGCAGATACGCAGTATTTT.

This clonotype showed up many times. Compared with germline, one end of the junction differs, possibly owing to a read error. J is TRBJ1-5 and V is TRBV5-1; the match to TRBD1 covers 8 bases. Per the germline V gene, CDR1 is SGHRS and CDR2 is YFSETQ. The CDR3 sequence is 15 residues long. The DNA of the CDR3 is TGTGCCAGCAGTTTAGGACAGGGAGGCAATCAGCCCCAGCATTTT. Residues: CASSLGQGGNQPQHF.

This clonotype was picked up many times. CDR3 loop: CASSLERGRETQYF. CDR3 DNA sequence: TGTGCCAGCAGCTTAGAGCGGGGGAGAGAGACCCAGTACTTC. The chain has TRBV7-2 and TRBJ2-5; 8 bases fit TRBD2. The CDR3 sequence is 14 residues long. From germline, CDR1 is SGHTA and CDR2 FQGNSA. V shed 1 base and J 4 bases; nucleotides not matched to a gene: 2. The full variable domain, with the rest looked up from reference TRBV7-2 and TRBJ2-5, is GAGVSQSPSNKVTEKGKDVELRCDPISGHTALYWYRQSLGQGLEFLIYFQGNSAPDKSGLPSDRFSAERTGGSVSTLTIQRTQQEDSAVYLCASSLERGRETQYFGPGTRLLVL.

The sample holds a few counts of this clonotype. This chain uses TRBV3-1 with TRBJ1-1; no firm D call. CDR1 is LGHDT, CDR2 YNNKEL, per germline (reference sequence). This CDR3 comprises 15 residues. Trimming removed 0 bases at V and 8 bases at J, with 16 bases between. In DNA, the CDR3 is TGTGCCAGCAGCCAAGATCTGTCCGGCGGAGGGGAAGCTTTCTTT. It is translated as CASSQDLSGGGEAFF.

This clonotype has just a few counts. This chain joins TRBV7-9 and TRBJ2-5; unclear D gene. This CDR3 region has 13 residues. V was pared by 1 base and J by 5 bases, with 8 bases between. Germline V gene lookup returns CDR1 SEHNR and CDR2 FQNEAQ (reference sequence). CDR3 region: CASSLDPVETQYF. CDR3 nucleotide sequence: TGTGCCAGCAGCTTAGATCCGGTGGAGACCCAGTACTTC.

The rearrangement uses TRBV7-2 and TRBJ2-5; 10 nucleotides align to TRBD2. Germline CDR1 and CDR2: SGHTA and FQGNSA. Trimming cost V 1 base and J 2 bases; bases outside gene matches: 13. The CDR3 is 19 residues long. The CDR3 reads CASSLVPSGGAGRQETQYF. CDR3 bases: TGTGCCAGCAGCTTAGTCCCCAGCGGGGGGGCCGGACGGCAAGAGACCCAGTACTTC.

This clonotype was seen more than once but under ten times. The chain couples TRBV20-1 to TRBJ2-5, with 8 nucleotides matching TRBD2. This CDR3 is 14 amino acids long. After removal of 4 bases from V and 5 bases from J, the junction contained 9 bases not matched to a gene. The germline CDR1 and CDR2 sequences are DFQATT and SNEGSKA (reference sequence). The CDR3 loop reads CSAILTSGLETQYF. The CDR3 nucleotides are TGCAGTGCTATCTTAACTAGCGGTTTGGAGACCCAGTACTTC.

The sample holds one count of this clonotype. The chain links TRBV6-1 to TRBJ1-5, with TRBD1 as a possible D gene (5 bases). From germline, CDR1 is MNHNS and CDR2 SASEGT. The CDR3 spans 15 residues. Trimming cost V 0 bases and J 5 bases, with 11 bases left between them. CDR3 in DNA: TGTGCCAGCAGTGAAGCCGAGGGAGGGGATCAGCCCCAGCATTTT. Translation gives CASSEAEGGDQPQHF.

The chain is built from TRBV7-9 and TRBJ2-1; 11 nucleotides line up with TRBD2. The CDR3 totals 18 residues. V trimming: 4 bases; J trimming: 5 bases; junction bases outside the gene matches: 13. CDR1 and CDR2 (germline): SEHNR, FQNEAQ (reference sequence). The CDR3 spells CASSSPFSSGGNDNEQFF. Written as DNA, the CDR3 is TGTGCCAGCAGCTCCCCTTTCTCTAGCGGGGGGAACGACAATGAGCAGTTCTTC.

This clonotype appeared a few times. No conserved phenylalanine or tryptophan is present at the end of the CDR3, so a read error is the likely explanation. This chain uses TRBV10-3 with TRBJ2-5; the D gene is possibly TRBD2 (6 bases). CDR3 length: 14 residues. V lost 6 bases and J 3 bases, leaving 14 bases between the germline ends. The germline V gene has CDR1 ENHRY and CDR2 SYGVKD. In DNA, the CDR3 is TGTGCCATCAGACAGACTAGTGAGGAAGAGACCCAGTACGTC. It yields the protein CAIRQTSEEETQYV.

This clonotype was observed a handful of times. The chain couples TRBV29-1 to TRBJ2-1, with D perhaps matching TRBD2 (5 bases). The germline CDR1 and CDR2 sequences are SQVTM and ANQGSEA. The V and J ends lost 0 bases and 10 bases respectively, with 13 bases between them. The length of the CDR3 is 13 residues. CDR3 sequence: CSVEDNLRVEQFF. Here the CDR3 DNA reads TGCAGCGTTGAAGATAATTTGAGGGTCGAGCAGTTCTTC.

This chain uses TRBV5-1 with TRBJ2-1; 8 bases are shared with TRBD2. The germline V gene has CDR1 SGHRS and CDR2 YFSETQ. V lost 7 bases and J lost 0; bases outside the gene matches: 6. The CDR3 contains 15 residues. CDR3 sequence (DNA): TGCGCCAGCCTCCCCGGGACTAGCTCCTACAATGAGCAGTTCTTC. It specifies CASLPGTSSYNEQFF.

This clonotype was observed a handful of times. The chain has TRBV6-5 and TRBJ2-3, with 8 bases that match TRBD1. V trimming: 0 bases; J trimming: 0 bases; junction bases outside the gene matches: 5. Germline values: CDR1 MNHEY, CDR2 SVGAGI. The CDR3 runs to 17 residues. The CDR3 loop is CASSYSNRGTSTDTQYF. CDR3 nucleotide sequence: TGTGCCAGCAGTTACTCGAACAGGGGGACTAGCACAGATACGCAGTATTTT.

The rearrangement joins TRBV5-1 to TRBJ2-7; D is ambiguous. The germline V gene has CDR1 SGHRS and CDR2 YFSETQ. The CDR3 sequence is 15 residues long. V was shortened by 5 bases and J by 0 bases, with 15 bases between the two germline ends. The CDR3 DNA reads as TGCGCCAGCAGGCTGGTCCCGTCCAGCTCCTACGAGCAGTACTTC. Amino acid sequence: CASRLVPSSSYEQYF. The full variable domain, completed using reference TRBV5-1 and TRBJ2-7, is KAGVTQTPRYLIKTRGQQVTLSCSPISGHRSVSWYQQTPGQGLQFLFEYFSETQRNKGNFPGRFSGRQFSNSRSEMNVSTLELGDSALYLCASRLVPSSSYEQYFGPGTRLTVT.

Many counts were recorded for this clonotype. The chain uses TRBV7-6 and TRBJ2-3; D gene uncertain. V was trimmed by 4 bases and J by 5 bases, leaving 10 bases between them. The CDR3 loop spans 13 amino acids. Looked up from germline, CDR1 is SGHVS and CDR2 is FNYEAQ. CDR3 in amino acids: CASSYNDRDTQYF. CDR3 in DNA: TGTGCCAGCAGCTACAATGATCGAGATACGCAGTATTTT.

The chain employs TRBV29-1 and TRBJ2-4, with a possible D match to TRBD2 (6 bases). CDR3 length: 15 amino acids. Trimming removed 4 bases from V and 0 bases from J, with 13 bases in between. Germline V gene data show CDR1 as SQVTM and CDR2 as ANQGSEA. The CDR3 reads CSVALGTGAKNIQYF. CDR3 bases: TGCAGCGTTGCGCTAGGGACTGGAGCCAAAAACATTCAGTACTTC.

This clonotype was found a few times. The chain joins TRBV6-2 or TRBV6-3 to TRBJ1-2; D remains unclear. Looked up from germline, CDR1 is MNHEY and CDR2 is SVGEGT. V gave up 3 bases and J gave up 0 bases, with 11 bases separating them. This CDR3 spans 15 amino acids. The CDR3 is CASSYSDGANYGYTF. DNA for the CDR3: TGTGCCAGCAGTTATTCCGACGGAGCTAACTATGGCTACACCTTC.

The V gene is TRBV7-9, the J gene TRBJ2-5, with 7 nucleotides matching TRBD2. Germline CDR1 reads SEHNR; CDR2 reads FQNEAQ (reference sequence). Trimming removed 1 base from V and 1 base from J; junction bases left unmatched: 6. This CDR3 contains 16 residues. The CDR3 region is CASSLGGGGAQETQYF. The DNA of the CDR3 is TGTGCCAGCAGCTTAGGCGGCGGGGGAGCCCAAGAGACCCAGTACTTC. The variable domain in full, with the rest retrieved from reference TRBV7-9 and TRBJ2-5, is DTGVSQNPRHKITKRGQNVTFRCDPISEHNRLYWYRQTLGQGPEFLTYFQNEAQLEKSRLLSDRFSAERPKGSFSTLEIQRTEQGDSAMYLCASSLGGGGAQETQYFGPGTRLLVL.

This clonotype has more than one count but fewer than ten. DNA for the CDR3: TGTGCCAGCAGTTTGGGGACAGGGGAGCGGGAGCAGTTCTTC. Its protein product is CASSLGTGEREQFF. The chain carries TRBV12-3 or TRBV12-4 and TRBJ2-1; TRBD1 agrees at 10 bases. V shed 3 bases and J 10 bases; nucleotides not matched to a gene: 6. The CDR3 has 14 residues.